The 19 T cell receptor beta chains in this list originate from one sample, sequenced in a study of shared clonotypes between healthy human individuals. Sequencing was performed with immunoSEQ multiplex PCR; in TCRdb, only in-frame clones are kept and a portion is missing. The table records some 2.1 million clones, around 96% of them present only once. Naive CD8 isolation took CD45RO-negative cells positively selected for CCR7 and excluded terminally differentiated effector memory CD45RA+ cells. The sample taken for sequencing was naive CD8+ T cells sorted from blood. All receptors come from a man aged 18 to 30 in good health.

V usage is TRBV4-1 and J usage is TRBJ1-2, with unresolved D. This CDR3 region has 16 residues. Germline V gene sequence: CDR1 MGHRA, CDR2 YSYEKL. Between the trimmed V and J ends, which lost 2 bases and 5 bases, there was a span of 18 bases. In DNA, the CDR3 is TGCGCCAGCAGCCAACTGGGAGACACCTACATATATGGCTACACCTTC. Its protein product is CASSQLGDTYIYGYTF.

The chain carries TRBV27 and TRBJ2-5; no firm D call. Germline V gives CDR1 MNHEY, CDR2 SMNVEV (reference sequence). Trimming took off 2 bases at V and 5 bases at J, with 15 bases between the two ends. The CDR3 extends over 15 amino acids. The CDR3 region has the DNA TGTGCCAGCAGTTTAAACCCCCTGGGCCTCGAGACCCAGTACTTC. It translates to CASSLNPLGLETQYF.

The chain employs TRBV4-2 and TRBJ2-2; D call uncertain. The CDR3 runs to 14 residues. Germline-derived CDR1 and CDR2 are LGHNA and YNFKEQ. The germline V and J ends were trimmed by 1 base and 2 bases, with 5 bases remaining between them. The CDR3 coding sequence is TGTGCCAGCAGCCAAGCTATAAACACCGGGGAGCTGTTTTTT. This encodes CASSQAINTGELFF.

V and J are TRBV29-1 and TRBJ2-7, with 8 bases that match TRBD2. Germline trimming cut 2 bases from V and 3 bases from J; bases unmatched to any gene: 6. CDR1 and CDR2 (germline): SQVTM, ANQGSEA. The CDR3 is 14 residues long. The CDR3 region is CSVETAGGDYEQYF. The CDR3 bases are TGCAGCGTTGAAACGGCGGGAGGCGACTACGAGCAGTACTTC.

The chain employs TRBV19 and TRBJ1-2; 10 nucleotides agree with TRBD1. Germline V gives CDR1 LNHDA, CDR2 SQIVND (reference sequence). J was trimmed by 5 bases and V by 5 bases; bases with no gene match: 5. The length of the CDR3 is 14 residues. The CDR3 DNA sequence: TGTGCCAGTAGTCCGGGGACAGGGGAATATGGCTACACCTTC. The encoded protein is CASSPGTGEYGYTF.

This chain joins TRBV14 and TRBJ2-5; D is undetermined. This CDR3 has 13 amino acids. Germline V gene lookup returns CDR1 SGHDN and CDR2 FVKESK. Trimming shortened V by 1 base and J by 13 bases, and 16 bases separated the two germline ends. The CDR3 reads CASSQAIVPARYF. The CDR3, as DNA: TGTGCCAGCAGCCAAGCAATCGTTCCGGCGAGGTACTTC.

The V call is TRBV4-3, the J call TRBJ2-3; no firm D call. This CDR3 is built from 14 residues. Germline-derived CDR1 and CDR2 are LGHNA and YSLEER. Trimming took 3 bases from V and 0 from J, leaving 7 bases between them. The CDR3 DNA follows: TGCGCCAGCAGCCACATCGAGAGCACAGATACGCAGTATTTT. It encodes CASSHIESTDTQYF.

V usage is TRBV29-1 and J usage is TRBJ1-1, with no clear D. Trimming removed 7 bases at V and 1 base at J, with 16 bases between. Per germline, CDR1 SQVTM and CDR2 ANQGSEA. The CDR3 length is 14 residues. The CDR3 here is CSAGEGQWNTEAFF. The DNA of the CDR3 is TGCAGCGCCGGGGAAGGGCAGTGGAACACTGAAGCTTTCTTT.

The chain carries TRBV7-2 and TRBJ2-5, with a possible D match to TRBD1 (5 bases). Trimming removed 1 base from V and 9 bases from J, with 9 bases in between. The CDR3 is made up of 12 amino acids. The germline V gene encodes CDR1 SGHTA and CDR2 FQGNSA. CDR3 sequence reads: CASSLDSTAQYF. The CDR3 DNA follows: TGTGCCAGCAGCTTAGATTCGACAGCCCAGTACTTC. The full variable domain, in which reference TRBV7-2 and TRBJ2-5 provide the parts outside the CDR3, is GAGVSQSPSNKVTEKGKDVELRCDPISGHTALYWYRQSLGQGLEFLIYFQGNSAPDKSGLPSDRFSAERTGGSVSTLTIQRTQQEDSAVYLCASSLDSTAQYFGPGTRLLVL.

The chain recombines TRBV7-9 with TRBJ2-5; D remains unclear. The CDR3 totals 13 residues. V lost 8 bases and J lost 1, with 11 bases in between. Germline V lookup: CDR1 SEHNR, CDR2 FQNEAQ (reference sequence). In DNA, the CDR3 is TGTGCCAGCTTGCCCAGAAGCCAAGAGACCCAGTACTTC. Translated: CASLPRSQETQYF.

This chain links TRBV7-8 with TRBJ1-1, with TRBD1 as a possible D gene (5 bases). Germline loops: CDR1 SGHVS, CDR2 FQNEAQ. Trimming cost V 1 base and J 1 base, with 7 bases left between them. The CDR3 contains 14 residues. CDR3 DNA sequence: TGTGCCAGCAGCTTAGGAGGGGCGAACACTGAAGCTTTCTTT. Translation: CASSLGGANTEAFF.

V usage is TRBV6-5 and J usage is TRBJ1-4, with TRBD1 identical over 9 bases. Germline CDR1 MNHEY, CDR2 SVGAGI. With V trimmed by 8 bases and J by 8 bases, 9 bases remained unmatched. The CDR3 extends over 14 amino acids. CDR3 DNA: TGTGCCAGCCAACCCGGGACAGGGTTCGAAAAACTGTTTTTT. It is translated as CASQPGTGFEKLFF.

This chain joins TRBV27 and TRBJ2-5; 11 bases map to TRBD1. The length of the CDR3 is 16 residues. CDR1 and CDR2 (germline): MNHEY, SMNVEV (reference sequence). After removal of 6 bases from V and 0 bases from J, the junction contained 6 bases not matched to a gene. CDR3 sequence (DNA): TGTGCCAGCAGCCATTGGGGACAGGGGGACCAAGAGACCCAGTACTTC. It is translated as CASSHWGQGDQETQYF.

V gene TRBV30 combines with J gene TRBJ2-5; 10 bases agree with TRBD2. V trimming: 5 bases; J trimming: 4 bases; junction bases outside the gene matches: 1. In germline, CDR1 is GTSNPN, CDR2 SVGIG (reference sequence). The CDR3 has 12 amino acids. The CDR3 DNA sequence: TGTGCCTGGGGGACTAGCGCAGAGACCCAGTACTTC. Encoded protein: CAWGTSAETQYF.

This clone appeared once. V and J are TRBV4-2 and TRBJ2-1, with D uncertain. Per germline, CDR1 LGHNA and CDR2 YNFKEQ. The CDR3 extends over 12 amino acids. Deletions cut 8 bases from V and 4 bases from J, with 9 bases between. In nucleotides, the CDR3 is TGTGCCAGCTGTGACCAGTACAATGAGCAGTTCTTC. It encodes CASCDQYNEQFF.

The chain combines TRBV25-1 with TRBJ2-3; 8 bases are shared with TRBD2. Trimming at V came to 5 bases and at J to 1 base, leaving 2 bases not matched to a gene. The CDR3 runs to 14 residues. CDR1 is MGHDK and CDR2 is SYGVNS in the germline V gene. The DNA of the CDR3 is TGTGCCAGCAGTAGCGGGAGAGGCACAGATACGCAGTATTTT. It encodes CASSSGRGTDTQYF.

V gene TRBV27 combines with J gene TRBJ1-6; the match to TRBD1 covers 9 bases. This CDR3 is built from 17 residues. CDR1 MNHEY and CDR2 SMNVEV come from the germline V gene (reference sequence). V was clipped by 5 bases and J by 7 bases; unmatched bases: 12. The CDR3 DNA is TGTGCCAGCAGTCCACTAGGGACAGGGTACTTAAATTCACCCCTCCACTTT. The encoded protein is CASSPLGTGYLNSPLHF.

This chain connects TRBV5-1 to TRBJ2-7; perhaps TRBD1 as D (5 bases). Trimming took 0 bases from V and 2 from J, leaving 12 bases between them. This CDR3 comprises 15 residues. Germline V lookup: CDR1 SGHRS, CDR2 YFSETQ. CDR3 residues: CASSLALGQTYEQYF. The CDR3 DNA reads TGCGCCAGCAGCTTGGCTTTGGGGCAGACCTACGAGCAGTACTTC.

The genes are TRBV28 and TRBJ1-5; D might be TRBD1 (6 bases). The CDR3 is made up of 17 amino acids. Germline values: CDR1 MDHEN, CDR2 SYDVKM. V gave up 6 bases and J gave up 12 bases, with 30 bases separating them. The DNA of the CDR3 is TGTGCCAGCAGCCAACAGGGCGTAGGTATCGATTCTTTCGGCCAGCATTTT. Translation: CASSQQGVGIDSFGQHF.